The 14 T cell receptor beta chains presented below share a single source sample, sequenced in a study of cytomegalovirus exposure and HLA in healthy donors. 13 Jbeta primers and 60 Vbeta primers were used for the PCR. Clones were sequenced by immunoSEQ multiplex PCR, and TCRdb holds only the in-frame ones, with some missing. Of around 67,000 clones listed, about 70% were seen once; the top ten hold 22%. Sequencing input: PBMCs. The origin of the receptors is a woman between 25 and 40 years old in good health and CMV-seropositive.

The chain has TRBV2 and TRBJ1-5, with 8 bases aligning to TRBD1. This CDR3 is built from 15 residues. CDR1 and CDR2 (germline): SNHLY, FYNNEI. V trimming: 6 bases; J trimming: 7 bases; junction bases outside the gene matches: 11. CDR3 nucleotides: TGTGCCAGCAGCCCTTACCAGGGGGCTGGGCAGCCCCAGCATTTT. It codes for CASSPYQGAGQPQHF. The full variable domain, its missing parts supplied by reference TRBV2 and TRBJ1-5, is EPEVTQTPSHQVTQMGQEVILRCVPISNHLYFYWYRQILGQKVEFLVSFYNNEISEKSEIFDDQFSVERPDGSNFTLKIRSTKLEDSAMYFCASSPYQGAGQPQHFGDGTRLSIL.

The rearrangement uses TRBV6-6 and TRBJ2-1; 7 bases line up with TRBD2. Germline V CDR1 and CDR2: MNHNY, SVGAGI (reference sequence). With V trimmed by 3 bases and J by 8 bases, 7 bases remained unmatched. This CDR3 region has 14 residues. CDR3 protein: CASSYGGSPHEQFF. The CDR3 DNA reads TGTGCCAGCAGTTATGGCGGGAGCCCCCATGAGCAGTTCTTC.

The J gene is TRBJ2-2, the V gene TRBV6-4; no definite D call. Trimming took 3 bases from V and 0 from J, leaving 8 bases between them. Germline values: CDR1 MRHNA, CDR2 SNTAGT. This CDR3 region has 15 residues. The CDR3 sequence is CASSEQFSNTGELFF. In DNA form, the CDR3 reads TGTGCCAGCAGTGAGCAGTTTTCGAACACCGGGGAGCTGTTTTTT.

The rearrangement uses TRBV28 and TRBJ1-1; maybe TRBD1 (6 bases). The CDR3 extends over 15 amino acids. Germline loops: CDR1 MDHEN, CDR2 SYDVKM. Deletions cut 3 bases from V and 5 bases from J, with 16 bases between. As DNA, the CDR3 is TGTGCCAGCAGTTTCGGGGGGGCATGGGGGACTGAAGCTTTCTTT. Translated: CASSFGGAWGTEAFF.

This rearrangement joins TRBV4-3 to TRBJ2-7, with TRBD1 matching over 7 bases. The V segment lost 4 bases and the J segment 5 bases; nucleotides outside the gene matches: 11. The CDR3 extends over 15 amino acids. Per germline, CDR1 LGHNA and CDR2 YSLEER. The CDR3 reads CASSRVQGEGNEQYF. The CDR3 nucleotides read TGCGCCAGCAGCCGTGTCCAGGGGGAAGGAAACGAGCAGTACTTC.

The V gene is TRBV10-1, the J gene TRBJ2-5, with 9 positions matching TRBD1. The germline V gene encodes CDR1 WNHNN and CDR2 SYGVQD (reference sequence). The CDR3 has 14 residues. Trimming cost V 0 bases and J 5 bases; bases outside gene matches: 1. CDR3 coding DNA: TGCGCCAGCAGTGAGTCAGACAGGGGGGAGACCCAGTACTTC. It specifies CASSESDRGETQYF.

The chain has TRBV30 and TRBJ1-1; perhaps TRBD1 as D (5 bases). Trimming removed 0 bases at V and 1 base at J, with 12 bases between. This CDR3 spans 15 amino acids. The V gene's germline CDR1 is GTSNPN and CDR2 SVGIG (reference sequence). The CDR3 loop reads CAWSVSTGGNTEAFF. CDR3 nucleotide sequence: TGTGCCTGGAGTGTTTCGACGGGGGGGAACACTGAAGCTTTCTTT.

The count of this clone is one. The V gene is TRBV28, the J gene TRBJ2-5; 8 nucleotides line up with TRBD2. Germline CDR1 and CDR2: MDHEN and SYDVKM. The CDR3 has 15 amino acids. With V trimmed by 2 bases and J by 4 bases, 6 bases remained unmatched. Written as DNA, the CDR3 is TGTGCCAGCAGTTTAGGGACTAGGGACCCAGAGACCCAGTACTTC. It is translated as CASSLGTRDPETQYF.

The gene calls are TRBV4-1 and TRBJ2-7; tentative D call: TRBD1 (5 bases). The CDR3 spans 14 residues. Germline CDR1 and CDR2: MGHRA and YSYEKL. Trimming took off 0 bases at V and 11 bases at J, with 17 bases between the two ends. The chain's CDR3 is CASSQDFGKDIEYF. The CDR3 nucleotides are TGCGCCAGCAGCCAAGATTTTGGGAAGGACATTGAGTACTTC.

This chain uses TRBV18 with TRBJ2-2; D is perhaps TRBD2 (5 bases). The CDR3 sequence is 16 residues long. V lost 6 bases and J 5 bases, leaving 19 bases between the germline ends. CDR1 KGHSH and CDR2 LQKENI come from the germline V gene. The CDR3 region has the DNA TGTGCCAGCTCTCCGACGGGGAACTCTTTGACCGGGGAGCTGTTTTTT. It specifies CASSPTGNSLTGELFF.

The chain has TRBV6-5 and TRBJ2-1; TRBD2 agrees at 12 bases. Per the germline V gene, CDR1 is MNHEY and CDR2 is SVGAGI. The CDR3 loop spans 16 amino acids. Trimming cost V 0 bases and J 7 bases; bases outside gene matches: 4. CDR3 nucleotide sequence: TGTGCCAGCAGTTACTCGAGAGGGACTAGCGGGAATGAGCAGTTCTTC. It specifies CASSYSRGTSGNEQFF.

This chain connects TRBV11-2 to TRBJ1-1; 9 bases line up with TRBD1. The CDR3 spans 15 residues. Germline V CDR1 and CDR2: SGHAT, FQNNGV. The junction had 6 bases not matched to a gene; V was cut back by 3 bases and J by 4 bases. CDR3 nucleotides: TGTGCCAGCAGCTTTAAAGGACAGGGGTCCACTGAAGCTTTCTTT. It yields the protein CASSFKGQGSTEAFF.

The chain recombines TRBV7-8 with TRBJ2-3; 9 bases align to TRBD2. CDR1 is SGHVS, CDR2 FQNEAQ, per germline. The junction had 9 bases not matched to a gene; V was cut back by 0 bases and J by 5 bases. The length of the CDR3 is 17 residues. The CDR3 DNA reads as TGTGCCAGCAGCTTAGCCTGGACTAGCGATGGGGGAGATACGCAGTATTTT. It specifies CASSLAWTSDGGDTQYF. The whole variable domain, remainder taken from reference TRBV7-8 and TRBJ2-3, is GAGVSQSPRYKVAKRGQDVALRCDPISGHVSLFWYQQALGQGPEFLTYFQNEAQLDKSGLPSDRFFAERPEGSVSTLKIQRTQQEDSAVYLCASSLAWTSDGGDTQYFGPGTRLTVL.

This clone was seen a handful of times. V is TRBV6-5 and J is TRBJ1-3; 7 bases are shared with TRBD1. V shed 4 bases, J shed 0 bases, and the junction held 3 bases outside the gene matches. Per germline, CDR1 MNHEY and CDR2 SVGAGI. This CDR3 comprises 15 residues. In DNA form, the CDR3 reads TGTGCCAGCAGTTCGGACAGGTACTCTGGAAACACCATATATTTT. Translated: CASSSDRYSGNTIYF.